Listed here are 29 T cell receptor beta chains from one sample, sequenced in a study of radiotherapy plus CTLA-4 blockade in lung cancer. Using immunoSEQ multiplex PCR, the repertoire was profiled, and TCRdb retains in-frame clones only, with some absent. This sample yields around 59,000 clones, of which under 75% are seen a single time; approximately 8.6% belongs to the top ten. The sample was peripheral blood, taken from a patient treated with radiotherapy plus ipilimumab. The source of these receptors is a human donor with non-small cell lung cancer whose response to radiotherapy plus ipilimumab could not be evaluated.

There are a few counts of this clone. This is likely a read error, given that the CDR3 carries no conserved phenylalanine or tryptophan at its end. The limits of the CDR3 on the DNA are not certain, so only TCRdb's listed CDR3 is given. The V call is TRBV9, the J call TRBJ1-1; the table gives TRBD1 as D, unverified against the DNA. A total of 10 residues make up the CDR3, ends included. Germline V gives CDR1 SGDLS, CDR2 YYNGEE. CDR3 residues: CASSEARSGI.

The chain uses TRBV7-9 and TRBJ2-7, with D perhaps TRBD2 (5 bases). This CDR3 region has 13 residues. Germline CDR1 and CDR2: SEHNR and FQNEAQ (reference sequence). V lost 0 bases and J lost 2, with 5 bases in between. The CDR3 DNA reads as TGTGCCAGCAGCTTAGCGGAGGCCTACGAGCAGTACTTC. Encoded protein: CASSLAEAYEQYF.

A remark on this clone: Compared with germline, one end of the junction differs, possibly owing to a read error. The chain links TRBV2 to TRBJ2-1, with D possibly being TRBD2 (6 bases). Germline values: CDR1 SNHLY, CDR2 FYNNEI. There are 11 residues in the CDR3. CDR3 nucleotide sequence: TGTGCCGGCAGTGGAGGGAGGGAGCAGTTCTTC. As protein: CAGSGGREQFF.

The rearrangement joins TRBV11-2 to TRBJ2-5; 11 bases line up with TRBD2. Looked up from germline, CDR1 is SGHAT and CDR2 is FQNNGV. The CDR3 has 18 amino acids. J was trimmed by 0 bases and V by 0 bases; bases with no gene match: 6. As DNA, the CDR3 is TGTGCCAGCAGCTTAGATCAACTAGCGGGAGTCTACCAAGAGACCCAGTACTTC. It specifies CASSLDQLAGVYQETQYF.

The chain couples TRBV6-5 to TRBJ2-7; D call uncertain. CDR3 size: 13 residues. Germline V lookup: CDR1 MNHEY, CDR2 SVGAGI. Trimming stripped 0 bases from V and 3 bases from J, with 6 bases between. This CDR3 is CASSYSEFYEQYF. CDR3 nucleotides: TGTGCCAGCAGTTACTCGGAGTTCTACGAGCAGTACTTC.

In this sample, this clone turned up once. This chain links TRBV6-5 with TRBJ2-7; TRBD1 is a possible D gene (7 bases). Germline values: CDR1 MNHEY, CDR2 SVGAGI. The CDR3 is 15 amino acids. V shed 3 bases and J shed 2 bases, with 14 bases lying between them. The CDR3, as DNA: TGTGCCAGCAGTTATAATCAGGGGGGTCCCTACGAGCAGTACTTC. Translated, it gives CASSYNQGGPYEQYF.

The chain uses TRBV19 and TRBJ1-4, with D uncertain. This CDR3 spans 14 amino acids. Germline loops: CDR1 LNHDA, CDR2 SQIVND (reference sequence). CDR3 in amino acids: CATSIGRINEKLFF. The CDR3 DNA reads TGTGCTACAAGTATTGGCAGAATTAATGAAAAACTGTTTTTT.

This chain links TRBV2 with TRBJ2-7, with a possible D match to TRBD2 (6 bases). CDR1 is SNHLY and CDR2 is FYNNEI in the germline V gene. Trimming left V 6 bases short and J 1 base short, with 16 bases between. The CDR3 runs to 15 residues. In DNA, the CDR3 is TGTGCCAGCAGATCTTCGGGTGGGGGGTCCTACGAGCAGTACTTC. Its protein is CASRSSGGGSYEQYF.

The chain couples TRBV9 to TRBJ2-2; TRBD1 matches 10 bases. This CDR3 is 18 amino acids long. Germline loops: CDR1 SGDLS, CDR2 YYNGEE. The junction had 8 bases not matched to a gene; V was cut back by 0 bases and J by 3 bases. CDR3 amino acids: CASSVVPWGTGDTGELFF. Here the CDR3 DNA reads TGTGCCAGCAGCGTAGTCCCTTGGGGGACAGGGGACACCGGGGAGCTGTTTTTT.

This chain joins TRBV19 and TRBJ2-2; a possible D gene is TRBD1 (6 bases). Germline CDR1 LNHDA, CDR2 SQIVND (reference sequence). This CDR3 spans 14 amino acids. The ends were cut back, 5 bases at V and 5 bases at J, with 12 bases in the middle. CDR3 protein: CASSGAGDTGELFF. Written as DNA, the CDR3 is TGTGCCAGTAGTGGGGCAGGGGATACCGGGGAGCTGTTTTTT.

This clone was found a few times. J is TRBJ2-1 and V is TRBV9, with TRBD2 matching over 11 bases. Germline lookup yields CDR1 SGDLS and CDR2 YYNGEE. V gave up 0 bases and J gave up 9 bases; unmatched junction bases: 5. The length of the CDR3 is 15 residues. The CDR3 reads CASSVGASGGFEQFF. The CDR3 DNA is TGTGCCAGCAGCGTAGGGGCTAGCGGGGGGTTTGAGCAGTTCTTC.

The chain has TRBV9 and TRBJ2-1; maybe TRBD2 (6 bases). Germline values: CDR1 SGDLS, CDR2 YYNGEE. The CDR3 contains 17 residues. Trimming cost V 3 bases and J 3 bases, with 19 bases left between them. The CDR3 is CASSDQRVPPFYNEQFF. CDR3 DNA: TGTGCCAGCAGCGACCAGCGGGTACCCCCCTTCTACAATGAGCAGTTCTTC.

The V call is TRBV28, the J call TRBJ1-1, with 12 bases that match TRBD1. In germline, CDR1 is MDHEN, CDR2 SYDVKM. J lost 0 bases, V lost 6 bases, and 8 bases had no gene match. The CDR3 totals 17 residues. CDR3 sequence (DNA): TGTGCCAGCAGATCCCCGGGACAGGGGGCTGTGAACACTGAAGCTTTCTTT. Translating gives CASRSPGQGAVNTEAFF.

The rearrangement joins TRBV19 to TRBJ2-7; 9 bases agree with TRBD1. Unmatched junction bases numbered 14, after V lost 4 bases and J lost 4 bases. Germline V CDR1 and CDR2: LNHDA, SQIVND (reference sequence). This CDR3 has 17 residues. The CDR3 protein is CASSTRTGALMGYEQYF. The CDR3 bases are TGTGCCAGTAGTACCCGGACAGGGGCTCTTATGGGATACGAGCAGTACTTC. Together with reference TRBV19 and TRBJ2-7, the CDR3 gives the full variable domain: DGGITQSPKYLFRKEGQNVTLSCEQNLNHDAMYWYRQDPGQGLRLIYYSQIVNDFQKGDIAEGYSVSREKKESFPLTVTSAQKNPTAFYLCASSTRTGALMGYEQYFGPGTRLTVT.

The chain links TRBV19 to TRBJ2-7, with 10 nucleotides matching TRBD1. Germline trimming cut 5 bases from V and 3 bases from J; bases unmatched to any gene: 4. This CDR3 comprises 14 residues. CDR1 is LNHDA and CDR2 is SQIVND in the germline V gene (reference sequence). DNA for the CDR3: TGTGCCAGTAGTCCCCGGACAGGGGGCTACGAGCAGTACTTC. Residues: CASSPRTGGYEQYF. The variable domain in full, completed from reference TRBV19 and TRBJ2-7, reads DGGITQSPKYLFRKEGQNVTLSCEQNLNHDAMYWYRQDPGQGLRLIYYSQIVNDFQKGDIAEGYSVSREKKESFPLTVTSAQKNPTAFYLCASSPRTGGYEQYFGPGTRLTVT.

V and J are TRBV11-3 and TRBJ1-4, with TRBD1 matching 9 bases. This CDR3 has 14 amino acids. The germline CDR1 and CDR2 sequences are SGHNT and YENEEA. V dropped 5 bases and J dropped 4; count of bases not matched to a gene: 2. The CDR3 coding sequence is TGTGCCAGCAGCCTGGGACAGGGTAATGAAAAACTGTTTTTT. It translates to CASSLGQGNEKLFF.

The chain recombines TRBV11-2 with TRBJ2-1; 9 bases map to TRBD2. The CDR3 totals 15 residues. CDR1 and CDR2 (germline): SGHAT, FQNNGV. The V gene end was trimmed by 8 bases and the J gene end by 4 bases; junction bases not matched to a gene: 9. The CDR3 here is CASSPGTSPYNEQFF. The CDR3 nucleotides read TGTGCCAGCTCTCCAGGGACTAGCCCTTACAATGAGCAGTTCTTC.

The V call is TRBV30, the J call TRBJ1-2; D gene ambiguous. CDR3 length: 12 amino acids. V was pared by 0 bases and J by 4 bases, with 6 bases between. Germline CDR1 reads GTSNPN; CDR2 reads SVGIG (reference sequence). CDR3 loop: CAWSVPGYGYTF. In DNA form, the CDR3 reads TGTGCCTGGAGTGTACCCGGCTATGGCTACACCTTC.

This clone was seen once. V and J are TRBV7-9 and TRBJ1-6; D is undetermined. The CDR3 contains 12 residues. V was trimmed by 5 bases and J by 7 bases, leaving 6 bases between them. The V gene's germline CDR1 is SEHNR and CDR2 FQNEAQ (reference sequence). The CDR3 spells CASSGRNSPLHF. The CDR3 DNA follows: TGTGCCAGCAGCGGCAGGAATTCACCCCTCCACTTT. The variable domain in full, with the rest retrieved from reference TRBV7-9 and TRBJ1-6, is DTGVSQNPRHKITKRGQNVTFRCDPISEHNRLYWYRQTLGQGPEFLTYFQNEAQLEKSRLLSDRFSAERPKGSFSTLEIQRTEQGDSAMYLCASSGRNSPLHFGNGTRLTVT.

DNA of the CDR3: TGTGCCAGCAGTGATCCAGGACTAGCGGACCTCCAAGAGACCCAGTACTTC. Its protein product is CASSDPGLADLQETQYF. V gene TRBV6-4 combines with J gene TRBJ2-5; 10 nucleotides line up with TRBD2. V lost 3 bases and J lost 1; bases outside the gene matches: 8. Germline lookup yields CDR1 MRHNA and CDR2 SNTAGT. This CDR3 has 17 amino acids.

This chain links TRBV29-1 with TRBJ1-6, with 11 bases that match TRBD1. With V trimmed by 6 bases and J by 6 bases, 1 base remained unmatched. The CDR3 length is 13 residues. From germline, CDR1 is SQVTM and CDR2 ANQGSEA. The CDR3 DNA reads TGCAGCGTGGGGACAGGGGGTAATTCACCCCTCCACTTT. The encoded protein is CSVGTGGNSPLHF.

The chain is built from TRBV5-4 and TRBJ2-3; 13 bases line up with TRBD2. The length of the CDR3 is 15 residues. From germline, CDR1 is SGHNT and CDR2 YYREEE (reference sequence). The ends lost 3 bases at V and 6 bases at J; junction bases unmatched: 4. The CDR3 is CASSSTSGGKDTQYF. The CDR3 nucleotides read TGTGCCAGCAGCTCGACTAGCGGGGGGAAGGATACGCAGTATTTT.

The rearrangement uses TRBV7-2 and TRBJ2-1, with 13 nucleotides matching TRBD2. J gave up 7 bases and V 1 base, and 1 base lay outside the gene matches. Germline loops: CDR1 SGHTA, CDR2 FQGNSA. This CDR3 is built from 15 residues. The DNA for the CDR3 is TGTGCCAGCAGCTTAGGGACTAGCGGGGGTAATGAGCAGTTCTTC. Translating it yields CASSLGTSGGNEQFF.

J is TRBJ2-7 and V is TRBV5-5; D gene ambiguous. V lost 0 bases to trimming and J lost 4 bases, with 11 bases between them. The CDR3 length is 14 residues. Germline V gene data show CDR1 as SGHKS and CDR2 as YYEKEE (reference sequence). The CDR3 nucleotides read TGTGCCAGCAGCTTGGCCAGGTTGTCATACGAGCAGTACTTC. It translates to CASSLARLSYEQYF.

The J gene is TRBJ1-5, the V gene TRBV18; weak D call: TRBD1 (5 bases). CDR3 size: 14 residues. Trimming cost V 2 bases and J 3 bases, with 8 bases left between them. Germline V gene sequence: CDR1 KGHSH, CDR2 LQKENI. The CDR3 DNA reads TGTGCCAGCTCACCAGGAGGGGACAATCAGCCCCAGCATTTT. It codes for CASSPGGDNQPQHF.

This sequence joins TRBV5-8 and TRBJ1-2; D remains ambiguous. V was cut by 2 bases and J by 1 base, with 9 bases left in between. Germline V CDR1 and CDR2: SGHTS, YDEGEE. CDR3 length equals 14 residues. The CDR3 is CASSFSTGNYGYTF. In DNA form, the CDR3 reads TGTGCCAGCAGCTTCTCGACGGGTAACTATGGCTACACCTTC.

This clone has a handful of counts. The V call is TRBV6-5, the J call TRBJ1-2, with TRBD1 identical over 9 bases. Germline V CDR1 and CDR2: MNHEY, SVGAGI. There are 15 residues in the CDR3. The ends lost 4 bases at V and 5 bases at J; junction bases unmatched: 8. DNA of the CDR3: TGTGCCAGCAGTTCGCCCACAGGGGGCCATTATGGCTACACCTTC. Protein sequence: CASSSPTGGHYGYTF.

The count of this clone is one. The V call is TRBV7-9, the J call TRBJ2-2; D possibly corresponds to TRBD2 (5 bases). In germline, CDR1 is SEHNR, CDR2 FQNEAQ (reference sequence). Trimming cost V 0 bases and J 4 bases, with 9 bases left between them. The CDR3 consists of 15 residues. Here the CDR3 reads CASSLAERSTGELFF. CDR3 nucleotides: TGTGCCAGCAGCTTAGCCGAGCGGAGCACCGGGGAGCTGTTTTTT. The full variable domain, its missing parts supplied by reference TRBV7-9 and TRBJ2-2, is DTGVSQNPRHKITKRGQNVTFRCDPISEHNRLYWYRQTLGQGPEFLTYFQNEAQLEKSRLLSDRFSAERPKGSFSTLEIQRTEQGDSAMYLCASSLAERSTGELFFGEGSRLTVL.

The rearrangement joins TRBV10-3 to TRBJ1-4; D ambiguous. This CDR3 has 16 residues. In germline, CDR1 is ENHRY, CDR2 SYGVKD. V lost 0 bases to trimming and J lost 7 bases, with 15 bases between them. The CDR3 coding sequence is TGTGCCATCAGTGAGTCGAACGACCGGCGGGGTGAAAAACTGTTTTTT. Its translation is CAISESNDRRGEKLFF.